The clone carrying this TCR beta chain has just a few counts. What it binds is unknown. J was trimmed by 4 bases and V by 0 bases; bases with no gene match: 6. CDR1 is DFQATT and CDR2 is SNEGSKA in the germline V gene (reference sequence). The length of the CDR3 is 15 residues. Sample-barcoded 5' priming and a J-beta primer mix drove a second PCR of roughly 7 to 11 cycles. From the 5' RACE reads, TCRdb called clonotypes with MiXCR, one entry per CDR3 protein. The table has more than 750,000 distinct CDR3 sequences, roughly 29% seen once; the top ten hold roughly 10%. The data originate from a study of blood T cells in healthy people across ages. Study-wide results and caveats: Naive and antigen-experienced cells could not be conclusively compared, given unsorted PBMCs.

These data are also associated with another study on T cells of mothers and their children. Per that study: Each donor was one of three healthy Caucasian mothers or one of their six children. According to the study, all extracted RNA entered cDNA synthesis at around 1.6 ug per 15 ul.

The chain uses TRBV20-1 and TRBJ1-2; 9 bases agree with TRBD1. Material for sequencing was blood. This receptor was identified in a woman aged 40 to 50 in good health. The CDR3 here is CSARDTGTGSYGYTF. In DNA, the CDR3 is TGCAGTGCTAGAGATACCGGGACAGGGAGCTATGGCTACACCTTC.